This TCR beta chain was profiled in a study of regulatory T cells in long-lasting Graves disease. Study-wide background: Under 3 months of antithyroid drugs had been taken by newly diagnosed Graves' patients.

Both iRepertoire HTBI primers and Arm-PCR of CDR3 regions were used to build the TCR beta libraries. TCRdb re-called the multiplex PCR reads with MiXCR, one entry per CDR3 protein. Of 450,000 to 600,000 distinct CDR3 sequences in the sample, 16% were seen once. The CDR3 is made up of 17 amino acids. V lost 0 bases to trimming and J lost 4 bases; unmatched junction nucleotides: 10. The germline gives CDR1 LGHDT, CDR2 YNNKEL (reference sequence). Stated time point: newly diagnosed GD, antithyroid drugs for less than 3 months. The TCR library was prepared using RNA isolated from PBMCs. This clonotype was picked up many times. These same records also appear under a second study, on T cells in Graves' hyperthyroidism and ophthalmopathy. From that paper: Exclusion of a patient resulted from uncontrolled infection, other autoimmune disease, pregnancy or lactation. The diagnostic basis comprised clinical symptoms, serum thyroxine and TRAb, thyroid ultrasound and orbital computed tomography.

The rearrangement uses TRBV3-1 and TRBJ2-7; 9 bases are shared with TRBD2. The sample consisted of peripheral blood mononuclear cells (PBMCs), taken at new diagnosis, from a patient treated with antithyroid drugs. This TCR was sampled from a man aged 40-55 years with Graves disease. CDR3 protein: CASSQDWASGMAYEQYF. The CDR3 DNA is TGTGCCAGCAGCCAAGATTGGGCTAGCGGGATGGCGTACGAGCAGTACTTC.